This TCR beta chain is drawn from a study of control samples from healthy donors and cancer patients. TCRdb's copy holds only in-frame clones and misses some; the assay was immunoSEQ multiplex PCR. This table holds just under 75,000 clones, approximately 84% found once. This CDR3 is 15 amino acids long. The germline V gene encodes CDR1 DFQATT and CDR2 SNEGSKA (reference sequence). V lost 6 bases, J lost 7 bases, and 15 bases stayed unmatched. This receptor was obtained from a woman aged 45-65 years in good health. The source material was blood. This chain connects TRBV20-1 to TRBJ1-5; 7 bases are shared with TRBD1. This chain's CDR3 is CSASEGTASGQPQHF. DNA of the CDR3: TGCAGTGCAAGTGAGGGGACAGCCTCGGGGCAGCCCCAGCATTTT.